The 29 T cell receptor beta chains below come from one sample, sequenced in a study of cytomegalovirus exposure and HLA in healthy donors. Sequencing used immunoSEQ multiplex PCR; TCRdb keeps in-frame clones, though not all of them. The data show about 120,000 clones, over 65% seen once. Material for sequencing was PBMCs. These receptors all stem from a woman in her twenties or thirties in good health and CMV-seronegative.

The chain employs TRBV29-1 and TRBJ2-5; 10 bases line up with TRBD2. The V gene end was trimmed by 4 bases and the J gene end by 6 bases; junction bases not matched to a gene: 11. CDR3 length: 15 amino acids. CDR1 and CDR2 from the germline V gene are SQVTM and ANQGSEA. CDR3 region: CSVAPRLAGEKTQYF. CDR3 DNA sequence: TGCAGCGTTGCCCCCAGGCTAGCGGGGGAAAAGACCCAGTACTTC.

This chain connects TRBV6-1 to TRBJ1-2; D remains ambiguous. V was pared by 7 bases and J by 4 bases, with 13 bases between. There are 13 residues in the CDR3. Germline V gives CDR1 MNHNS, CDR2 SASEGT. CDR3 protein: CASTLDFSYGYTF. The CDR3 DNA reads TGTGCCAGCACCTTGGACTTCAGCTATGGCTACACCTTC.

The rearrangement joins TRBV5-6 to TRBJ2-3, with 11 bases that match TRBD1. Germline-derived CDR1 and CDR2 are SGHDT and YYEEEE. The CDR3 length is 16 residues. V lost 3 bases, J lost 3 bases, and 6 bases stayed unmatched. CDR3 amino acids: CASSSRTGGWTDTQYF. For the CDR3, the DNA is TGTGCCAGCAGCTCCCGGACAGGGGGCTGGACAGATACGCAGTATTTT.

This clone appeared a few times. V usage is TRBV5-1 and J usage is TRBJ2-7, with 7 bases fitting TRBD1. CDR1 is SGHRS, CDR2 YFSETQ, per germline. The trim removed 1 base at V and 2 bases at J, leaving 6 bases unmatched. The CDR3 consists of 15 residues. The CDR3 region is CASSLQGDGAYEQYF. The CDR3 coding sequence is TGCGCCAGCAGCTTGCAGGGGGATGGTGCCTACGAGCAGTACTTC.

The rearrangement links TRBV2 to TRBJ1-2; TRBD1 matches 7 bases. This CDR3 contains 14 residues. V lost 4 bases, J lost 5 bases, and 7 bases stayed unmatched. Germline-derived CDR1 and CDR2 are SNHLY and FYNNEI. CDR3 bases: TGTGCCAGCAGTGTCTCGGGACAGAGATATGGCTACACCTTC. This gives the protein CASSVSGQRYGYTF.

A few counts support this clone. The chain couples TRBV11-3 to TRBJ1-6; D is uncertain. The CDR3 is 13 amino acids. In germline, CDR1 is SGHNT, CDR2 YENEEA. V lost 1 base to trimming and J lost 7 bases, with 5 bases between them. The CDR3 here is CASSLASNSPLHF. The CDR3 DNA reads TGTGCCAGCAGCTTAGCCTCCAATTCACCCCTCCACTTT.

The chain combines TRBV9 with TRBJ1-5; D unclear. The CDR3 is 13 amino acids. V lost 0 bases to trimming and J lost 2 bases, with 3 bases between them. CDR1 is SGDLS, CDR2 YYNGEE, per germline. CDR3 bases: TGTGCCAGCAGCGTAGCCGGCAATCAGCCCCAGCATTTT. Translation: CASSVAGNQPQHF.

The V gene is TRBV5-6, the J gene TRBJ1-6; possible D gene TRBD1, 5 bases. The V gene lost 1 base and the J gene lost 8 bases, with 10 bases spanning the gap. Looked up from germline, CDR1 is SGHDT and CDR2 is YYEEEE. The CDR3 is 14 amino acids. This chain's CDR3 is CASSLLGEDSPLHF. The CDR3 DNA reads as TGTGCCAGCAGCTTGCTGGGGGAGGATTCACCCCTCCACTTT.

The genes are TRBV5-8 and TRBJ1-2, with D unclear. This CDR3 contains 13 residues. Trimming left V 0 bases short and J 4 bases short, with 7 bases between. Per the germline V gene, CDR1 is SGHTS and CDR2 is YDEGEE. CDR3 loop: CASSLVRGYGYTF. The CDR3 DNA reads TGTGCCAGCAGCTTGGTGAGAGGCTATGGCTACACCTTC.

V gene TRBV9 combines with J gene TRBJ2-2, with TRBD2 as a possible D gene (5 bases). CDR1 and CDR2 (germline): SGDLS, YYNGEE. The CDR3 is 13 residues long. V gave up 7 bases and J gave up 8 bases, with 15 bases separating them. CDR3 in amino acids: CASGDDGKGELFF. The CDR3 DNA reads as TGTGCCAGCGGAGACGACGGGAAGGGGGAGCTGTTTTTT.

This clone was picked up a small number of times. CDR3 DNA: TGTGCCAGCAGCTCCCTAGCGGGGGACACCGGGGAGCTGTTTTTT. Amino acid sequence: CASSSLAGDTGELFF. The chain has TRBV13 and TRBJ2-2; the match to TRBD2 covers 10 bases. Germline CDR1 reads PRHDT; CDR2 reads FYEKMQ (reference sequence). The CDR3 has 15 residues. The V and J ends lost 4 bases and 3 bases, in that order; junction bases with no gene match: 2.

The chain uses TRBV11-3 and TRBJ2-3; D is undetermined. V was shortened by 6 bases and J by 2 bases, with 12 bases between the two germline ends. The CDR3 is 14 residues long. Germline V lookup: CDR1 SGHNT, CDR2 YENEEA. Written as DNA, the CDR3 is TGTGCCAGCAGGATGAGGTCAGACACAGATACGCAGTATTTT. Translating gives CASRMRSDTDTQYF.

The CDR3 region has the DNA TGTGCCACCAGCAGAGCCCGATTGGGGCGCTCCGCTTTCAATCAGCCCCAGCATTTT. The encoded protein is CATSRARLGRSAFNQPQHF. The chain combines TRBV15 with TRBJ1-5; perhaps TRBD1 as D (5 bases). Germline CDR1 is LNHNV and CDR2 is YYDKDF (reference sequence). CDR3 length: 19 residues. V lost 1 base to trimming and J lost 3 bases, with 22 bases between them.

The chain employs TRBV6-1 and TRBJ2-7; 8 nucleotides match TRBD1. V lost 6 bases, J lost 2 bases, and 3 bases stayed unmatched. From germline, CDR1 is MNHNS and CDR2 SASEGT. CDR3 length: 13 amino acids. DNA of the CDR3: TGTGCCAGCAGACCGGGACAGGCCTACGAGCAGTACTTC. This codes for CASRPGQAYEQYF.

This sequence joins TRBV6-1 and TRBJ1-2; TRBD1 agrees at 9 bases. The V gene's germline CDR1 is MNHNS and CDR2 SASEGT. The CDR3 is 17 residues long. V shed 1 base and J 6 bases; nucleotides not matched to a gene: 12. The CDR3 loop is CASSEETGGSRTNGYTF. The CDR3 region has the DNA TGTGCCAGCAGTGAAGAGACAGGGGGGAGCCGTACTAATGGCTACACCTTC.

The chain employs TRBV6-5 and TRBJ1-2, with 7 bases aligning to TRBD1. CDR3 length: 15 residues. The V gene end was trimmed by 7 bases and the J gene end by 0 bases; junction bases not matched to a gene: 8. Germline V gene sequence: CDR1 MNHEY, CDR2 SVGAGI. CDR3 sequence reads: CASTYRDRANYGYTF. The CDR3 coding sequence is TGTGCCAGCACCTACCGGGACAGAGCTAACTATGGCTACACCTTC.

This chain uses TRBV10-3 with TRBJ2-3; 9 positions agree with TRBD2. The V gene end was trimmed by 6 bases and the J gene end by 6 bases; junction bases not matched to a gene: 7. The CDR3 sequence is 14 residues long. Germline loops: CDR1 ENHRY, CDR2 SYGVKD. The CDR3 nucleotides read TGTGCCATCAGGGGAACTAGCGGGTGGGATACGCAGTATTTT. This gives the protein CAIRGTSGWDTQYF.

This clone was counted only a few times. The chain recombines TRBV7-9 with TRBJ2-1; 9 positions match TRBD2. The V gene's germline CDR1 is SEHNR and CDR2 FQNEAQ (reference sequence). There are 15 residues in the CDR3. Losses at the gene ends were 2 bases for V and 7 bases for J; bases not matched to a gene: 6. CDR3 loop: CASSLFAGGLNEQFF. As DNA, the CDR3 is TGTGCCAGCAGCTTATTTGCGGGGGGGCTAAATGAGCAGTTCTTC.

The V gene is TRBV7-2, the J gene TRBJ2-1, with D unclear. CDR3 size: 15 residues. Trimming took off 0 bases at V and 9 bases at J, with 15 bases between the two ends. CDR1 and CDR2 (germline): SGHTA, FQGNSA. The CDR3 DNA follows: TGTGCCAGCAGCTTAGCGCCTGCTAGTTCAACTGAGCAGTTCTTC. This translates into CASSLAPASSTEQFF. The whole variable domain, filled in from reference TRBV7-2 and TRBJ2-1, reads GAGVSQSPSNKVTEKGKDVELRCDPISGHTALYWYRQSLGQGLEFLIYFQGNSAPDKSGLPSDRFSAERTGGSVSTLTIQRTQQEDSAVYLCASSLAPASSTEQFFGPGTRLTVL.

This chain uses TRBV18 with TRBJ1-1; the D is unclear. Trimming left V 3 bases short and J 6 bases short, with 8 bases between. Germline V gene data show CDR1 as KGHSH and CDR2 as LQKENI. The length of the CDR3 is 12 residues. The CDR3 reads CASSPRVAEAFF. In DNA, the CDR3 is TGTGCCAGCTCACCGAGGGTGGCTGAAGCTTTCTTT.

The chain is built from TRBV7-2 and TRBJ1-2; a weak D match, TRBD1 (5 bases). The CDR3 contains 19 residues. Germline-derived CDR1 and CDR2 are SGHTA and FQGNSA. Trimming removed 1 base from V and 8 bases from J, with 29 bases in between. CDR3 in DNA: TGTGCCAGCAGCTTAGGAGTCCGGGGGGGAGGATCCCTCTCGGGCGGCTACACCTTC. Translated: CASSLGVRGGGSLSGGYTF. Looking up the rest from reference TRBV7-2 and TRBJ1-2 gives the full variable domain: GAGVSQSPSNKVTEKGKDVELRCDPISGHTALYWYRQSLGQGLEFLIYFQGNSAPDKSGLPSDRFSAERTGGSVSTLTIQRTQQEDSAVYLCASSLGVRGGGSLSGGYTFGSGTRLTVV.

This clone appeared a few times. DNA for the CDR3: TGTGCCAGCAGACCGACGGGTTATGGCTACACCTTC. Protein: CASRPTGYGYTF. V and J are TRBV7-9 and TRBJ1-2; the D is unclear. Germline values: CDR1 SEHNR, CDR2 FQNEAQ (reference sequence). The CDR3 is made up of 12 amino acids. Trimming stripped 6 bases from V and 5 bases from J, with 10 bases between.

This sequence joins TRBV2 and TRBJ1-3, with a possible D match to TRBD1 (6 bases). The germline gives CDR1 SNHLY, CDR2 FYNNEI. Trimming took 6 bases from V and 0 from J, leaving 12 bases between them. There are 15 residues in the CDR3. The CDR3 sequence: CASRSGVPSGNTIYF. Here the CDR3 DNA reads TGTGCCAGCAGATCAGGGGTTCCCTCTGGAAACACCATATATTTT.

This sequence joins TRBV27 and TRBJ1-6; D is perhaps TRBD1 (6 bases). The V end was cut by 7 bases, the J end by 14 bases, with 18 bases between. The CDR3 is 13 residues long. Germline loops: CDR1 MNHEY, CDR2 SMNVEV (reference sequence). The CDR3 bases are TGTGCCAGCATGGGGGGGCGCGACTTGGCCCTCCACTTT. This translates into CASMGGRDLALHF.

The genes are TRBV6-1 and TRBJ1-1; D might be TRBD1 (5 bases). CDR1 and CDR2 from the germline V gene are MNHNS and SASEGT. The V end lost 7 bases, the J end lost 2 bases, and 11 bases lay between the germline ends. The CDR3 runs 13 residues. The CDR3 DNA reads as TGTGCCAGCACCCTCGGACAAAACACTGAAGCTTTCTTT. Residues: CASTLGQNTEAFF.

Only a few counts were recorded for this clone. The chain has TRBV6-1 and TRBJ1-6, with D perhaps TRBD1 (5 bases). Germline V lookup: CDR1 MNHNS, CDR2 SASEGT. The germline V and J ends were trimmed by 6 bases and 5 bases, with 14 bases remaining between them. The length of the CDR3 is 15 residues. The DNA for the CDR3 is TGTGCCAGCAGGGGAAGACAGTCGGATAATTCACCCCTCCACTTT. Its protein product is CASRGRQSDNSPLHF.

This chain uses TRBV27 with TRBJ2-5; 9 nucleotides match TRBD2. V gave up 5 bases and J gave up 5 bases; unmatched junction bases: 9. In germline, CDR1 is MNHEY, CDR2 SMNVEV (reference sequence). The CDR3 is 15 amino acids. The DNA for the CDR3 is TGTGCCAGCAGTCGGATAGCGGGGGCTGGGGAGACCCAGTACTTC. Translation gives CASSRIAGAGETQYF.

CDR3 loop: CASSQEIGLTKIQNTEAFF. CDR3 DNA sequence: TGCGCCAGCAGCCAAGAGATTGGGCTCACGAAAATCCAGAACACTGAAGCTTTCTTT. The rearrangement joins TRBV4-1 to TRBJ1-1; D is unresolved. Per the germline V gene, CDR1 is MGHRA and CDR2 is YSYEKL. Trimming removed 0 bases from V and 1 base from J, with 21 bases in between. This CDR3 is 19 amino acids long.

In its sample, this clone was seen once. The CDR3 DNA sequence: TGTGCCAGCAGTTACTTGGCACCGATCTCTGGAAACACCATATATTTT. Encoded protein: CASSYLAPISGNTIYF. This rearrangement joins TRBV6-6 to TRBJ1-3, with D unclear. Trimming took 1 base from V and 0 from J, leaving 10 bases between them. Germline lookup yields CDR1 MNHNY and CDR2 SVGAGI (reference sequence). The CDR3 extends over 16 amino acids.